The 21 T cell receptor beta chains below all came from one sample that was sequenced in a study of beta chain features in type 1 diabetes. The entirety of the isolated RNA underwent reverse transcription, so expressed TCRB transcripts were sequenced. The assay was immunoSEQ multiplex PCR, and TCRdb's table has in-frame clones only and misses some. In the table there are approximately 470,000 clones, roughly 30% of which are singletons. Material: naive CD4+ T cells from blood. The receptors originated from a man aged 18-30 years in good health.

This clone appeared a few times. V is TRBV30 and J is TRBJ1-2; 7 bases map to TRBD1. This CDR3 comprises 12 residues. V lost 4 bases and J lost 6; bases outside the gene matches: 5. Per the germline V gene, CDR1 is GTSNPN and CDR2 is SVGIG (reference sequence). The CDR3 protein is CAWTRGGDGYTF. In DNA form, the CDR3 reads TGTGCCTGGACAAGAGGGGGCGATGGCTACACCTTC.

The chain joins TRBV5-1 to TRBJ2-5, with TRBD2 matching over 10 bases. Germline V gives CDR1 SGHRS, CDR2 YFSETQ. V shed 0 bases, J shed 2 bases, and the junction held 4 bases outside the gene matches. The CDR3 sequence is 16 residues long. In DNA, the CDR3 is TGCGCCAGCAGCTTGGTAGCGGGAGGCACTCAAGAGACCCAGTACTTC. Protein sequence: CASSLVAGGTQETQYF.

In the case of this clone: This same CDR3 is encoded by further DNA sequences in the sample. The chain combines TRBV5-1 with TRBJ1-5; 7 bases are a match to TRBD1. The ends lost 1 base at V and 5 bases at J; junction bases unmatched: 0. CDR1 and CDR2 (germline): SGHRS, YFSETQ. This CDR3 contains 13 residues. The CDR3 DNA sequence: TGCGCCAGCAGCTTGACAGGGGATCAGCCCCAGCATTTT. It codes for CASSLTGDQPQHF.

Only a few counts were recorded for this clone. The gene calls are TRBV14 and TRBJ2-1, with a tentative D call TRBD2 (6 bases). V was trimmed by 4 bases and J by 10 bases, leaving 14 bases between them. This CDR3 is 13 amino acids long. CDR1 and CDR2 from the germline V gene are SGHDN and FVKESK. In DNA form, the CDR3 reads TGTGCCAGCAGCCCCCTCGGGGGAAGGGAGCAGTTCTTC. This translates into CASSPLGGREQFF.

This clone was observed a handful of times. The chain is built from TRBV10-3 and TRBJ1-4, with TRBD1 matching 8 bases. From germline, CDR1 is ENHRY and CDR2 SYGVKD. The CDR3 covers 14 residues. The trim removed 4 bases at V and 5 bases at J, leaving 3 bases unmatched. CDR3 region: CAISAQGGNEKLFF. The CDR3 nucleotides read TGTGCCATCAGTGCACAGGGGGGAAATGAAAAACTGTTTTTT.

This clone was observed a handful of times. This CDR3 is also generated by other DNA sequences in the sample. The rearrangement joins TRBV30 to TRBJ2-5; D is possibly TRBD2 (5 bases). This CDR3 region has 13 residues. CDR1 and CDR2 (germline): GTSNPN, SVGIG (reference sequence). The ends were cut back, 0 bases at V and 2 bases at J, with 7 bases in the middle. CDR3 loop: CAWSVRLQETQYF. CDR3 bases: TGTGCCTGGAGTGTACGACTACAAGAGACCCAGTACTTC. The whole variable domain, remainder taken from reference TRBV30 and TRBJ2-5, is SQTIHQWPATLVQPVGSPLSLECTVEGTSNPNLYWYRQAAGRGLQLLFYSVGIGQISSEVPQNLSASRPQDRQFILSSKKLLLSDSGFYLCAWSVRLQETQYFGPGTRLLVL.

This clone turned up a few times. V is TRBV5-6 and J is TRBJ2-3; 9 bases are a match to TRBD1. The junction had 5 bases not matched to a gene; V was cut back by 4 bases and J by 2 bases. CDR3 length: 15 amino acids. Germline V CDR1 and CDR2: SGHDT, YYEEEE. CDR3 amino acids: CASSADRGLTDTQYF. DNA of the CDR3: TGTGCCAGCAGCGCGGACAGGGGTCTCACAGATACGCAGTATTTT.

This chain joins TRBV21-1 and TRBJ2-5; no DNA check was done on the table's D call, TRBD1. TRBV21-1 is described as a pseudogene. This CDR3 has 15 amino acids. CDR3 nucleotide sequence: TGTGCCAGCAGCAAAGGACAGGGTCGCGAAGAGACCCAGTACTTC. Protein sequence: CASSKGQGREETQYF.

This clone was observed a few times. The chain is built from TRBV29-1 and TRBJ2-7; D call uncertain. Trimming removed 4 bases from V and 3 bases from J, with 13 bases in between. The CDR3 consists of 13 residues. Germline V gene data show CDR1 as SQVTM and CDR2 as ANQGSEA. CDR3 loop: CSVGEGKYYEQYF. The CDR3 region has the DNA TGCAGCGTTGGAGAAGGGAAATACTACGAGCAGTACTTC.

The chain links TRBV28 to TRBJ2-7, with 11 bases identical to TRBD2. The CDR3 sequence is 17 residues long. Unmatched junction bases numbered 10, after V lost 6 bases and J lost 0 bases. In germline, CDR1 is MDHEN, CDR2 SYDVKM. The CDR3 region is CASSHLAGGKSSYEQYF. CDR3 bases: TGTGCCAGCAGCCATCTAGCGGGAGGCAAGAGCTCCTACGAGCAGTACTTC.

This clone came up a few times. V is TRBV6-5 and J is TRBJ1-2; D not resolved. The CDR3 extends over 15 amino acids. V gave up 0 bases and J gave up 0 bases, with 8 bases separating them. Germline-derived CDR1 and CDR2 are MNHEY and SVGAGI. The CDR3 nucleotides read TGTGCCAGCAGTTACTCGCACAGTCCTAACTATGGCTACACCTTC. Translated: CASSYSHSPNYGYTF.

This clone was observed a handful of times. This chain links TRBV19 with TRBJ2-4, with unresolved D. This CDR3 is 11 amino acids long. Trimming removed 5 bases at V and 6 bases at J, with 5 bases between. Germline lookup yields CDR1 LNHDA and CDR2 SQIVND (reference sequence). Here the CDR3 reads CASSVGNIQYF. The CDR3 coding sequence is TGTGCCAGTAGTGTTGGAAACATTCAGTACTTC.

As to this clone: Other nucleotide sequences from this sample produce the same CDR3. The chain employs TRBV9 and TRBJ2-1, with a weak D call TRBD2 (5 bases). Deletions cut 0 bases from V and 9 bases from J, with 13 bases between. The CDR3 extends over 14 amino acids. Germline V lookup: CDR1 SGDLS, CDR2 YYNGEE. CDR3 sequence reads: CASSVAGTRGEQFF. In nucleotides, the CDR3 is TGTGCCAGCAGCGTAGCTGGCACCCGGGGTGAGCAGTTCTTC.

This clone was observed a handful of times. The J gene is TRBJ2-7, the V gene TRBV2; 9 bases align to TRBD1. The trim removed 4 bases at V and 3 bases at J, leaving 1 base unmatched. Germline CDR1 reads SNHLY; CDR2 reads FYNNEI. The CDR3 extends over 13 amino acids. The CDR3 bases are TGTGCCAGCAGTGGACAGGGGGTCTACGAGCAGTACTTC. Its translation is CASSGQGVYEQYF. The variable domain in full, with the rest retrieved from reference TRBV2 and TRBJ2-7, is EPEVTQTPSHQVTQMGQEVILRCVPISNHLYFYWYRQILGQKVEFLVSFYNNEISEKSEIFDDQFSVERPDGSNFTLKIRSTKLEDSAMYFCASSGQGVYEQYFGPGTRLTVT.

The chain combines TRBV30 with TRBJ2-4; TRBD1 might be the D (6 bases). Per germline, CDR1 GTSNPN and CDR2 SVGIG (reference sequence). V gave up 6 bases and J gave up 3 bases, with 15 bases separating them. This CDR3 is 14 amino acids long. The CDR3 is CACTGSLGKNIQYF. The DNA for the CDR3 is TGTGCCTGTACAGGGTCCTTAGGCAAAAACATTCAGTACTTC.

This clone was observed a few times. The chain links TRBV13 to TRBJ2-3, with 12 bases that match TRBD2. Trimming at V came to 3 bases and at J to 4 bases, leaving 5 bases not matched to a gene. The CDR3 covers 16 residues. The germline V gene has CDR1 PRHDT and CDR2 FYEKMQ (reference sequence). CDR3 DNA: TGTGCCAGCAGCTTCCGACTAGCGGGAGCCTCAGATACGCAGTATTTT. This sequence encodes CASSFRLAGASDTQYF.

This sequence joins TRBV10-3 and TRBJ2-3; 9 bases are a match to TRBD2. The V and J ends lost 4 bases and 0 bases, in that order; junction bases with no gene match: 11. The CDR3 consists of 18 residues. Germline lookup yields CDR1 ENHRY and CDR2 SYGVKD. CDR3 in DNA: TGTGCCATCAGTGCGAACGTGGCTAGCGGGGCTAGCACAGATACGCAGTATTTT. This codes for CAISANVASGASTDTQYF.

CDR3 coding DNA: TGTGCCATCAGTGGGTTAGGGACTGAAGCTTTCTTT. This sequence encodes CAISGLGTEAFF. The rearrangement links TRBV10-3 to TRBJ1-1; D is unresolved. The CDR3 is 12 amino acids. V lost 4 bases and J 5 bases, leaving 8 bases between the germline ends. In germline, CDR1 is ENHRY, CDR2 SYGVKD.

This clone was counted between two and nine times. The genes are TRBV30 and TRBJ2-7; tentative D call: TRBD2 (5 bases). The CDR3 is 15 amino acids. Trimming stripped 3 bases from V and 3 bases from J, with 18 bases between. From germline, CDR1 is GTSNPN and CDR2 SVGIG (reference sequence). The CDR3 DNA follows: TGTGCCTGGAGAAACCCGGGCCGGAGGATCTACGAGCAGTACTTC. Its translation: CAWRNPGRRIYEQYF. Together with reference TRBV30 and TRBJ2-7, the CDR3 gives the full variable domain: SQTIHQWPATLVQPVGSPLSLECTVEGTSNPNLYWYRQAAGRGLQLLFYSVGIGQISSEVPQNLSASRPQDRQFILSSKKLLLSDSGFYLCAWRNPGRRIYEQYFGPGTRLTVT.

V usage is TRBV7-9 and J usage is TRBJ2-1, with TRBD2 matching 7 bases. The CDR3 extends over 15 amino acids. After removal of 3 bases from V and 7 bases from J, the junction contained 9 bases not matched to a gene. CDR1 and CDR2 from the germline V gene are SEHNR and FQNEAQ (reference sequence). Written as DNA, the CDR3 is TGTGCCAGCAGCTTGGAGAGGGAGGGCCGGAATGAGCAGTTCTTC. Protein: CASSLEREGRNEQFF.

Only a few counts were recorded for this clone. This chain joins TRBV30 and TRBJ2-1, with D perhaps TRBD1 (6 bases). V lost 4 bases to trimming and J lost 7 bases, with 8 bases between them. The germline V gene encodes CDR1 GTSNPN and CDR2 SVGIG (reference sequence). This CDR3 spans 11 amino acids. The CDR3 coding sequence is TGTGCCTGGAACAGGGAGAATGAGCAGTTCTTC. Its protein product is CAWNRENEQFF.